This T cell receptor beta chain was found in a study of radiotherapy plus CTLA-4 blockade in lung cancer. Study at large: Disease control was achieved by roughly 32% of patients, and objective responses by around 17%.

Germline values: CDR1 MNHNY, CDR2 SVGAGI (reference sequence). The ends were cut back, 6 bases at V and 1 base at J, with 9 bases in the middle. The CDR3 sequence is 14 residues long. Clones were read by immunoSEQ multiplex PCR, and TCRdb kept only the in-frame ones, dropping some. Among some 51,000 clones listed, about 76% were seen once. Study-wide results and caveats: In blood, after radiotherapy plus ipilimumab, tumor-derived TCR clones expanded.

As for this clone: Its antigen is undetermined.

The sequence was obtained from a human donor with non-small cell lung cancer whose response to radiotherapy plus ipilimumab could not be evaluated. Sequenced here: peripheral blood, sampled from a patient treated with radiotherapy plus ipilimumab. The chain has TRBV6-6 and TRBJ1-4; D ambiguous. CDR3 amino acids: CASRRAGTNEKLFF. The CDR3 DNA is TGTGCCAGCAGGAGAGCTGGAACTAATGAAAAACTGTTTTTT.